Listed below are T cell receptor beta chains from one sample, sequenced in a study of cytomegalovirus exposure and HLA in healthy donors. Clones were read by immunoSEQ multiplex PCR, and TCRdb kept only the in-frame ones, dropping some. The data show approximately 83,000 clones, with more than 75% seen just once and approximately 2% held by the top ten. The sequenced sample was PBMCs. The receptors here all came from a man aged 18 to 29 in good health and CMV-seronegative. CDR3s include the opening cysteine and the closing phenylalanine or tryptophan. A D gene is named only where the DNA matches it firmly. Expanded clones get a size class; other rows say once, few or many, or leave the size out.

CDR3 protein: CASSEVPGGSLVDTEAFF
CDR3 DNA: TGTGCCAGCAGTGAAGTCCCAGGGGGCTCTTTGGTTGACACTGAAGCTTTCTTT
D gene: TRBD1
J gene: TRBJ1-1
clone size: NA
V gene: TRBV2

CDR3 protein: CASSRTGSSYNEQFF
CDR3 DNA: TGTGCCAGCAGCCGTACTGGGAGCTCCTACAATGAGCAGTTCTTC
D gene: NA
J gene: TRBJ2-1
clone size: NA
V gene: TRBV6-5

CDR3 protein: CASSASGGPVREQFF
CDR3 DNA: TGCGCCAGCAGCGCTAGCGGGGGTCCCGTCAGGGAGCAGTTCTTC
D gene: TRBD2
J gene: TRBJ2-1
clone size: NA
V gene: TRBV5-1

CDR3 protein: CSARSGETQYF
CDR3 DNA: TGCAGTGCTAGATCCGGTGAGACCCAGTACTTC
D gene: NA
J gene: TRBJ2-5
clone size: NA
V gene: TRBV20-1

CDR3 protein: CASSSLTGDYGYTF
CDR3 DNA: TGTGCCAGCAGCTCGTTGACTGGAGACTATGGCTACACCTTC
D gene: NA
J gene: TRBJ1-2
clone size: NA
V gene: TRBV11-2

CDR3 protein: CASSEFSSAQPQHF
CDR3 DNA: TGTGCCAGCAGTGAATTCAGTTCTGCTCAGCCCCAGCATTTT
D gene: NA
J gene: TRBJ1-5
clone size: NA
V gene: TRBV6-1

CDR3 protein: CASSHRTSGNEQFF
CDR3 DNA: TGTGCCAGCAGTCATCGGACTAGCGGCAATGAGCAGTTCTTC
D gene: TRBD2
J gene: TRBJ2-1
clone size: NA
V gene: TRBV6-5

CDR3 protein: CASSLAPRGTAGELFF
CDR3 DNA: TGCGCCAGCAGCTTGGCCCCCAGGGGAACGGCCGGGGAGCTGTTTTTT
D gene: NA
J gene: TRBJ2-2
clone size: NA
V gene: TRBV5-1

CDR3 protein: CASSPDSNQPQHF
CDR3 DNA: TGTGCCAGCAGCCCAGACAGTAATCAGCCCCAGCATTTT
D gene: NA
J gene: TRBJ1-5
clone size: NA
V gene: TRBV11-2

CDR3 protein: CASSPTENTEAFF
CDR3 DNA: TGTGCTAGCAGCCCGACAGAGAACACTGAAGCTTTCTTT
D gene: NA
J gene: TRBJ1-1
clone size: NA
V gene: TRBV7-7

CDR3 protein: CASSFAPQGTSYEQYF
CDR3 DNA: TGTGCCAGCAGCTTCGCCCCGCAGGGGACCTCCTACGAGCAGTACTTC
D gene: NA
J gene: TRBJ2-7
clone size: NA
V gene: TRBV5-5

CDR3 protein: CASSRPGLGGEDTQYF
CDR3 DNA: TGTGCCAGCAGCCGACCGGGACTAGGGGGGGAAGATACGCAGTATTTT
D gene: TRBD2
J gene: TRBJ2-3
clone size: NA
V gene: TRBV7-8

CDR3 protein: CASSRGGALETQYF
CDR3 DNA: TGTGCCAGCAGCCGGGGGGGGGCCCTTGAGACCCAGTACTTC
D gene: TRBD2
J gene: TRBJ2-5
clone size: NA
V gene: TRBV5-8

CDR3 protein: CASSLAGGGGRDTGELFF
CDR3 DNA: TGTGCCAGCAGCTTAGCGGGAGGAGGGGGCAGGGACACCGGGGAGCTGTTTTTT
D gene: NA
J gene: TRBJ2-2
clone size: NA
V gene: TRBV7-6

CDR3 protein: CASSWDTSPLHF
CDR3 DNA: TGCGCCAGCAGCTGGGACACTTCACCCCTCCACTTT
D gene: NA
J gene: TRBJ1-6
clone size: NA
V gene: TRBV5-1

CDR3 protein: CASSGLAGGGNEQFF
CDR3 DNA: TGTGCCAGCAGCGGGCTAGCGGGGGGGGGAAATGAGCAGTTCTTC
D gene: TRBD2
J gene: TRBJ2-1
clone size: NA
V gene: TRBV13

CDR3 protein: CASSVGLPTGAYEQYF
CDR3 DNA: TGTGCCAGCAGCGTAGGTCTTCCAACAGGAGCCTACGAGCAGTACTTC
D gene: NA
J gene: TRBJ2-7
clone size: NA
V gene: TRBV9

CDR3 protein: CASRGEALVTSSSYNSPLHF
CDR3 DNA: TGTGCCAGCAGAGGAGAGGCCCTTGTCACGTCGAGCTCCTATAATTCACCCCTCCACTTT
D gene: NA
J gene: TRBJ1-6
clone size: once
V gene: TRBV28

CDR3 protein: CAISEPGLAGSLYQETQYF
CDR3 DNA: TGTGCCATCAGCGAACCGGGACTAGCGGGGAGCTTGTACCAAGAGACCCAGTACTTC
D gene: TRBD2
J gene: TRBJ2-5
clone size: NA
V gene: TRBV10-3

CDR3 protein: CASKRTPGGTDTQYF
CDR3 DNA: TGTGCCAGCAAGCGGACCCCAGGGGGCACAGATACGCAGTATTTT
D gene: NA
J gene: TRBJ2-3
clone size: NA
V gene: TRBV2

CDR3 protein: CASSLADSDNSPLHF
CDR3 DNA: TGCGCCAGCAGCTTGGCTGACTCCGATAATTCACCCCTCCACTTT
D gene: NA
J gene: TRBJ1-6
clone size: NA
V gene: TRBV5-1

CDR3 protein: CASSPTGSYEQYF
CDR3 DNA: TGTGCCAGTAGTCCGACAGGTTCCTACGAGCAGTACTTC
D gene: NA
J gene: TRBJ2-7
clone size: NA
V gene: TRBV19

CDR3 protein: CASREKGDTIYF
CDR3 DNA: TGTGCCAGCAGGGAAAAAGGGGACACCATATATTTT
D gene: NA
J gene: TRBJ1-3
clone size: NA
V gene: TRBV6-5

CDR3 protein: CASSQRTVSYNEQFF
CDR3 DNA: TGTGCCAGCAGCCAAAGGACAGTCTCCTACAATGAGCAGTTCTTC
D gene: NA
J gene: TRBJ2-1
clone size: NA
V gene: TRBV4-2

CDR3 protein: CASSLAMENNEQFF
CDR3 DNA: TGTGCCAGCAGCTTAGCAATGGAGAACAATGAGCAGTTCTTC
D gene: NA
J gene: TRBJ2-1
clone size: NA
V gene: TRBV7-2

CDR3 protein: CASSLYRSTGRTTNEKLFF
CDR3 DNA: TGCGCCAGCAGCTTGTACCGGTCGACAGGGCGTACAACTAATGAAAAACTGTTTTTT
D gene: TRBD1
J gene: TRBJ1-4
clone size: NA
V gene: TRBV5-1